A selection of T cell receptor beta chains follows, all from one sample in a study of T cells in Graves' hyperthyroidism and ophthalmopathy. One entry per CDR3 protein results from TCRdb running MiXCR on the multiplex PCR reads. The sample consists of 480,000 or so distinct CDR3 sequences, over 13% of them appearing once. Sequenced input: blood. The receptors derive from a woman aged 18-29 years with Graves' hyperthyroidism. CDR3s include the opening cysteine and the closing phenylalanine or tryptophan. The D gene is left open where the match is weak. Size values are once, few and many counts, or a class for expanded clones, and some rows have none.

j_call v_call d_call clone_size cdr3_aa cdr3_nt
TRBJ1-1 TRBV29-1 NA NA CSKPGGGVNTEAFF TGCAGCAAACCGGGGGGGGGGGTGAACACTGAAGCTTTCTTT
TRBJ1-5 TRBV3-1 NA many CASSQGSNSNQPQHF TGTGCCAGCAGCCAAGGTTCAAATAGCAATCAGCCCCAGCATTTT
TRBJ1-1 TRBV19 NA NA CASSIKRNTEAFF TGTGCCAGTAGTATAAAGAGAAACACTGAAGCTTTCTTT
TRBJ2-7 TRBV11-2 NA NA CASKITQIPSYEQYF TGTGCCAGCAAGATAACACAGATTCCTTCCTACGAGCAGTACTTC
TRBJ2-7 TRBV11-2 NA many CASSLSGSSSYEQYF TGTGCCAGCAGCTTAAGTGGGAGTAGCTCCTACGAGCAGTACTTC
TRBJ1-2 TRBV4-1 NA NA CASSQGAYGYTF TGCGCCAGCAGCCAAGGGGCGTATGGCTACACCTTC
TRBJ2-7 TRBV24-1 NA NA CATSDGFTYEQYF TGTGCCACCAGTGATGGATTCACCTACGAGCAGTACTTC
TRBJ2-2 TRBV15 NA once CATSGRTAGPLFF TGTGCCACCAGCGGCCGGACTGCCGGGCCGCTGTTTTTT
TRBJ2-2 TRBV12-3/TRBV12-4 NA many CASRQGGTGELFF TGTGCCAGCAGGCAGGGGGGGACCGGGGAGCTGTTTTTT
TRBJ2-7 TRBV30 TRBD1 many CAWSAVTGSSYEQYF TGTGCCTGGAGTGCCGTGACAGGGAGCTCCTACGAGCAGTACTTC
TRBJ1-1 TRBV6-1 TRBD1 NA CASTTSRTGEGVTEAFF TGTGCCAGCACAACCTCGAGGACAGGGGAGGGGGTCACTGAAGCTTTCTTT
TRBJ1-5 TRBV19 TRBD1 NA CASTRTGGIVNQPQHF TGTGCCAGTACCCGGACAGGGGGCATAGTAAATCAGCCCCAGCATTTT
TRBJ2-2 TRBV2 TRBD2 many CASAPGLARTGELFF TGTGCCAGCGCCCCGGGACTAGCTCGGACCGGGGAGCTGTTTTTT
TRBJ2-5 TRBV13 NA NA CASSLAGTGLTQYF TGTGCCAGCAGCTTAGCTGGCACAGGGTTAACCCAGTACTTC
TRBJ2-5 TRBV3-1 NA many CASNTEGGTQYF TGTGCCAGCAACACTGAGGGGGGGACCCAGTACTTC
TRBJ2-6 TRBV4-1 NA NA CASSQERGRGSSGANVLTF TGCGCCAGCAGCCAAGAAAGGGGCAGGGGATCGTCTGGGGCCAACGTCCTGACTTTC
TRBJ2-1 TRBV20-1 TRBD2 NA CSARDWASGSGEQFF TGCAGTGCTAGAGATTGGGCTAGCGGGAGCGGTGAGCAGTTCTTC
TRBJ2-1 TRBV29-1 TRBD2 few CSVESPGGYNEQFF TGCAGCGTTGAAAGTCCGGGAGGGTACAATGAGCAGTTCTTC
TRBJ1-1 TRBV20-1 NA NA CSVAKQGFSRTEAFF TGCAGCGTCGCGAAACAGGGTTTTTCGAGGACTGAAGCTTTCTTT
TRBJ2-5 TRBV5-1 TRBD1 many CASSLRQGAGETQYF TGCGCCAGCAGCTTGCGACAGGGGGCTGGTGAGACCCAGTACTTC
TRBJ2-1 TRBV9 TRBD2 NA CASSVEGLAVLDEQFF TGTGCCAGCAGCGTAGAGGGGCTAGCGGTCTTGGATGAGCAGTTCTTC
TRBJ2-1 TRBV6-1 TRBD2 many CASSEPVRAGAYNEQFF TGTGCCAGCAGTGAGCCCGTTAGAGCGGGGGCCTACAATGAGCAGTTCTTC
TRBJ2-5 TRBV29-1 NA few CSHTGSGETQYF TGCAGCCATACCGGGAGCGGAGAGACCCAGTACTTC